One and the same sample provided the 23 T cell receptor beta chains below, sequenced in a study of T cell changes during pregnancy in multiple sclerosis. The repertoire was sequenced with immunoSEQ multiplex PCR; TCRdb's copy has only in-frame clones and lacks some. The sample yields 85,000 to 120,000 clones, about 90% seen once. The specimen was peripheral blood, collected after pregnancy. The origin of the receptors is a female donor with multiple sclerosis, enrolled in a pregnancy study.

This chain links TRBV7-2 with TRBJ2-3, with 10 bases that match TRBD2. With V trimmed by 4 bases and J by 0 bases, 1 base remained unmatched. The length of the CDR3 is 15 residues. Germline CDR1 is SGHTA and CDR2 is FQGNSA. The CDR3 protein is CASSSLAGSTDTQYF. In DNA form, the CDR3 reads TGTGCCAGCAGCTCACTAGCGGGAAGCACAGATACGCAGTATTTT.

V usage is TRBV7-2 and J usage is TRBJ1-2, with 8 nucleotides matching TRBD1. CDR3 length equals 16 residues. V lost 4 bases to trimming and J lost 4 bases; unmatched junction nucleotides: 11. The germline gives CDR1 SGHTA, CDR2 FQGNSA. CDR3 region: CASSSGSETGAYGYTF. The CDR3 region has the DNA TGTGCCAGCAGCTCGGGGTCAGAGACAGGGGCCTATGGCTACACCTTC. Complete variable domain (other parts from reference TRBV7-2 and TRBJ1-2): GAGVSQSPSNKVTEKGKDVELRCDPISGHTALYWYRQSLGQGLEFLIYFQGNSAPDKSGLPSDRFSAERTGGSVSTLTIQRTQQEDSAVYLCASSSGSETGAYGYTFGSGTRLTVV.

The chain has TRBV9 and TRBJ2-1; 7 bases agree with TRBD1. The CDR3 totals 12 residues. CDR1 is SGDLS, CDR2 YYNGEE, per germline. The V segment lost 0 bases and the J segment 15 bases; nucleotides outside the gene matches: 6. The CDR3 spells CASSVEGATRFF. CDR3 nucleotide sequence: TGTGCCAGCAGCGTAGAGGGGGCCACCAGGTTCTTC.

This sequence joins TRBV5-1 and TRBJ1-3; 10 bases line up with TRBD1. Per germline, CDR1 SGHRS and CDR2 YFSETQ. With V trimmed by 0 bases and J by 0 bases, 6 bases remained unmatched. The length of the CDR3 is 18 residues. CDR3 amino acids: CASSLAPGQGFSGNTIYF. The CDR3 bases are TGCGCCAGCAGCTTGGCCCCGGGACAGGGGTTCTCTGGAAACACCATATATTTT.

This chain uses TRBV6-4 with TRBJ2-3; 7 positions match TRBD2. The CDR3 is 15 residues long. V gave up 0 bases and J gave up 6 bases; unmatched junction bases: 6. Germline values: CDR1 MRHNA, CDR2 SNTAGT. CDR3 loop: CASSDSGRDFDTQYF. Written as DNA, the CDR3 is TGTGCCAGCAGTGACTCAGGGAGGGATTTCGATACGCAGTATTTT.

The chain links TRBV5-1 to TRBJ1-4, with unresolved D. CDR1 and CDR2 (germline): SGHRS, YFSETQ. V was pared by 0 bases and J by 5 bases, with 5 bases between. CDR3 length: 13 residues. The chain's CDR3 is CASSLDTNEKLFF. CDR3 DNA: TGCGCCAGCAGCTTGGACACCAATGAAAAACTGTTTTTT.

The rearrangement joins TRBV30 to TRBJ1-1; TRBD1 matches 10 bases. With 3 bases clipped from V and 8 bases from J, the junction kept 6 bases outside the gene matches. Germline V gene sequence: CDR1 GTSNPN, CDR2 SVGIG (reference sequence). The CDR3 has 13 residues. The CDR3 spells CAWSRVTGGEAFF. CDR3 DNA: TGTGCCTGGAGCCGAGTGACAGGGGGCGAAGCTTTCTTT.

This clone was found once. Here the CDR3 reads CASSDWGDEQYF. Here the CDR3 DNA reads TGTGCCAGCAGTGACTGGGGGGACGAGCAGTACTTC. The chain uses TRBV28 and TRBJ2-7; the D gene is possibly TRBD2 (6 bases). The CDR3 extends over 12 amino acids. Per the germline V gene, CDR1 is MDHEN and CDR2 is SYDVKM. With 5 bases removed from V and 5 bases from J, the gap between germline ends came to 10 bases.

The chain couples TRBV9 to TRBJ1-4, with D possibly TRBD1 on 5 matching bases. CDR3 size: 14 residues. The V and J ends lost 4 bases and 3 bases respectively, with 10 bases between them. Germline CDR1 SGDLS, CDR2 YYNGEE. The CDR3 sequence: CASSSGLSNEKLFF. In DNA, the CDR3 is TGTGCCAGCAGCTCGGGACTGTCTAATGAAAAACTGTTTTTT.

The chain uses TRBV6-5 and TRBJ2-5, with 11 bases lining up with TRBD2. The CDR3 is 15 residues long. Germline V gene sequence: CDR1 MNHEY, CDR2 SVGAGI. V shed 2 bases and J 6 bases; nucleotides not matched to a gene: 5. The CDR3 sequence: CASSYELAGEQTQYF. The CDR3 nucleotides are TGTGCCAGCAGTTACGAACTAGCGGGGGAGCAGACCCAGTACTTC.

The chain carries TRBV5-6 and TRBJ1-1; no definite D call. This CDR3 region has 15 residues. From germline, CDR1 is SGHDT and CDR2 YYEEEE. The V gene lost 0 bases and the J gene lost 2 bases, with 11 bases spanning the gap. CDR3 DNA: TGTGCCAGCAGCTTGGGCCCGGGAGTCAACACTGAAGCTTTCTTT. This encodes CASSLGPGVNTEAFF.

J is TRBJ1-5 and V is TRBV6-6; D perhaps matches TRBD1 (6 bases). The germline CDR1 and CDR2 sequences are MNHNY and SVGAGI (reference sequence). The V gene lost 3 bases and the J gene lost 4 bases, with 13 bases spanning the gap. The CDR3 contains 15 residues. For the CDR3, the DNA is TGTGCCAGCAGTTATCACGGGACACCTAATCAGCCCCAGCATTTT. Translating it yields CASSYHGTPNQPQHF.

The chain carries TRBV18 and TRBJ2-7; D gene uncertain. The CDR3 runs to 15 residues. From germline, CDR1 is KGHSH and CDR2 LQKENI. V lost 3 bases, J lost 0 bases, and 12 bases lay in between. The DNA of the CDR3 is TGTGCCAGCTCACCGTCAGGCCCTAACTCCTACGAGCAGTACTTC. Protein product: CASSPSGPNSYEQYF. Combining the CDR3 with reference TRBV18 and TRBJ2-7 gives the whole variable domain NAGVMQNPRHLVRRRGQEARLRCSPMKGHSHVYWYRQLPEEGLKFMVYLQKENIIDESGMPKERFSAEFPKEGPSILRIQQVVRGDSAAYFCASSPSGPNSYEQYFGPGTRLTVT.

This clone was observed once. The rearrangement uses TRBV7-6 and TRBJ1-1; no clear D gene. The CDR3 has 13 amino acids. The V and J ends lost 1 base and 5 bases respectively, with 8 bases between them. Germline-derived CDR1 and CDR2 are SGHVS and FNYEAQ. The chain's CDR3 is CASSLGPLTEAFF. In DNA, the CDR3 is TGTGCCAGCAGCTTAGGTCCCCTTACTGAAGCTTTCTTT.

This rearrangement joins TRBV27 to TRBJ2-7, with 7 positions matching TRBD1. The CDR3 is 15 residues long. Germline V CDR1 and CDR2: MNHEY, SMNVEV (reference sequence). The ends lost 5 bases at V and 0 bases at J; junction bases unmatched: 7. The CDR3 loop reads CASSPAGTVSYEQYF. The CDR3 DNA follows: TGTGCCAGCAGTCCGGCCGGGACAGTCTCCTACGAGCAGTACTTC.

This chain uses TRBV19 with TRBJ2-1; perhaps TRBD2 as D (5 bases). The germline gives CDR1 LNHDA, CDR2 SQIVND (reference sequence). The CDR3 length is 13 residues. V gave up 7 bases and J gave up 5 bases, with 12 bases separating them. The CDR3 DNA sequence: TGTGCCAGTACGACCGAGGGCCACAATGAGCAGTTCTTC. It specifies CASTTEGHNEQFF. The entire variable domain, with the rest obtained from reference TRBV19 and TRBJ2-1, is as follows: DGGITQSPKYLFRKEGQNVTLSCEQNLNHDAMYWYRQDPGQGLRLIYYSQIVNDFQKGDIAEGYSVSREKKESFPLTVTSAQKNPTAFYLCASTTEGHNEQFFGPGTRLTVL.

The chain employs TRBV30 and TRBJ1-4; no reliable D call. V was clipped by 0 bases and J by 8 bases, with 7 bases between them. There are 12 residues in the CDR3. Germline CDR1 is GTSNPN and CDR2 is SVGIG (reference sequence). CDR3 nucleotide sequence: TGTGCCTGGAGTGTAACTGCGGAAAAACTGTTTTTT. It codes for CAWSVTAEKLFF.

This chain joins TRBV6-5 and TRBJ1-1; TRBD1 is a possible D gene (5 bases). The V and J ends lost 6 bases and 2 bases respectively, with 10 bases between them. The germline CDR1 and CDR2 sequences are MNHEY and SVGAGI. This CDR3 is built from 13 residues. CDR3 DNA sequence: TGTGCCAGCAGGACAGAGACTAACACTGAAGCTTTCTTT. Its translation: CASRTETNTEAFF.

The chain's CDR3 is CASSLPAGGGETQYF. In DNA, the CDR3 is TGTGCCAGCAGTTTACCGGCGGGAGGCGGGGAGACCCAGTACTTC. The chain carries TRBV28 and TRBJ2-5; 8 bases align to TRBD2. CDR3 size: 15 residues. Per germline, CDR1 MDHEN and CDR2 SYDVKM. V lost 2 bases, J lost 5 bases, and 7 bases stayed unmatched.

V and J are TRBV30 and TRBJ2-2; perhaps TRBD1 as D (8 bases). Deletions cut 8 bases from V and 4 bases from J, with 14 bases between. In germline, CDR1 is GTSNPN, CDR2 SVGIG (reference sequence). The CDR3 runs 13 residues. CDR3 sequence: CARQGRVTGELFF. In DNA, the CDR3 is TGTGCCCGACAGGGGAGGGTCACCGGGGAGCTGTTTTTT.

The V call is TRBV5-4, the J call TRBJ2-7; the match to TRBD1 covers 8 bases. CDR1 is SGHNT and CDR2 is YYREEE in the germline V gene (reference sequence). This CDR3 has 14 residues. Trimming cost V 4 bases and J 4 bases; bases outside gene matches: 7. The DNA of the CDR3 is TGTGCCAGCAGCCACGGACAGGGAAGATACGAGCAGTACTTC. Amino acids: CASSHGQGRYEQYF.

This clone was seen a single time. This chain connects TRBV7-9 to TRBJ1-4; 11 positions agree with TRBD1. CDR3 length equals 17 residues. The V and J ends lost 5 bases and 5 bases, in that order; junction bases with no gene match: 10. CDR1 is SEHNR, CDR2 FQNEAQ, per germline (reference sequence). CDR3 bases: TGTGCCAGCAGCCTACCCGGGACAGGGGGTCAAAATGAAAAACTGTTTTTT. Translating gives CASSLPGTGGQNEKLFF.

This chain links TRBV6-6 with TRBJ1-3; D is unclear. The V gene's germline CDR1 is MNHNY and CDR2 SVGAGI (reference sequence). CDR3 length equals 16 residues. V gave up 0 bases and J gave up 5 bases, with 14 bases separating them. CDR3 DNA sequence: TGTGCCAGCAGTTACTCTAGGCAGGAAGGTAGAAACACCATATATTTT. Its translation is CASSYSRQEGRNTIYF.